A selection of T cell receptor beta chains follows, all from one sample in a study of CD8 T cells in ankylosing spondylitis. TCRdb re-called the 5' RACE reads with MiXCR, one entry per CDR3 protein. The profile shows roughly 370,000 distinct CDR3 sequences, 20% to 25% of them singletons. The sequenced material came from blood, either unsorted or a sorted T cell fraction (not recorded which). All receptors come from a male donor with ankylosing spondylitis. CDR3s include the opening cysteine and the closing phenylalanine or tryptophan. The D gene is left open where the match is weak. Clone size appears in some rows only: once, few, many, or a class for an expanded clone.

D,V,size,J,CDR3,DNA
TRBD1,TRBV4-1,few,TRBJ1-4,CASSQAIQGQGVEKLFF,TGCGCCAGCAGCCAAGCCATACAGGGACAGGGTGTTGAAAAACTGTTTTTT
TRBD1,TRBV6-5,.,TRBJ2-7,CASSFGQGDGEQYF,TGTGCCAGCAGTTTTGGACAGGGGGATGGCGAGCAGTACTTC
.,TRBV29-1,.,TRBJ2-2,CSVAPRQSTGELFF,TGCAGCGTTGCACCGAGACAGAGCACCGGGGAGCTGTTTTTT
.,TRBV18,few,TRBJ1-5,CASSPLELDQPQHF,TGTGCCAGCTCACCATTGGAGTTAGATCAGCCCCAGCATTTT
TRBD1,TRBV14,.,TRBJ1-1,CASSPRQGYTEAFF,TGTGCCAGCAGCCCCCGACAGGGATACACTGAAGCTTTCTTT
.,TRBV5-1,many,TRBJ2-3,CASSLSPRGGTDTQYF,TGCGCCAGCAGCTTGTCTCCACGGGGAGGCACAGATACGCAGTATTTT
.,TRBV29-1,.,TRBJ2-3,CSVEIGFSTDTQYF,TGCAGCGTTGAGATTGGTTTTAGCACAGATACGCAGTATTTT
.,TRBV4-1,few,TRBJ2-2,CASSQDRRLTNTGELFF,TGCGCCAGCAGCCAAGATCGGAGGCTTACGAACACCGGGGAGCTGTTTTTT
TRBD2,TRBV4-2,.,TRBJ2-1,CASSHRLAGLLTYNEQFF,TGTGCCAGCAGCCACCGACTAGCGGGCCTACTCACCTACAATGAGCAGTTCTTC
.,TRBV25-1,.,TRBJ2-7,CASSPLGQGRYEQYF,TGTGCCAGCAGTCCCTTAGGTCAGGGGCGCTACGAGCAGTACTTC
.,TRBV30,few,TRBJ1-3,CAGTTLSGNTIYF,TGTGCCGGTACCACGCTCTCTGGAAACACCATATATTTT
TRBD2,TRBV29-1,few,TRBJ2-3,CSVESGRADTQYF,TGCAGCGTTGAATCCGGGAGGGCAGATACGCAGTATTTT
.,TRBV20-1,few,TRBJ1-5,CSARDTPSGQAGSNQPQHF,TGCAGTGCTAGAGACACTCCGAGTGGGCAGGCCGGGAGCAATCAGCCCCAGCATTTT
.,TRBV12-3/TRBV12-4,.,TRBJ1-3,CASSRDNSGNTIYF,TGTGCCAGCAGCCGGGACAATTCTGGAAACACCATATATTTT
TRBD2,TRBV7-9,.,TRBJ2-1,CASSLASGGIQYEQFF,TGTGCCAGCAGCTTGGCATCGGGGGGAATACAATATGAGCAGTTCTTC
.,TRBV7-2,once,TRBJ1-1,CASSLYPQGNTEAFF,TGTGCCAGCAGCTTATACCCACAGGGGAACACTGAAGCTTTCTTT
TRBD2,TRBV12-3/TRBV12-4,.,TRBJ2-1,CASSKTSGGSNEQFF,TGTGCCAGCAGTAAAACTAGCGGAGGCAGCAATGAGCAGTTCTTC
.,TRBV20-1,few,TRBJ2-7,CSARGVKSVQYF,TGCAGTGCTAGAGGAGTTAAGTCAGTGCAGTACTTC
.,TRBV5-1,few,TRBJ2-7,CASAEVLDEQYF,TGCGCCAGCGCCGAGGTGTTGGACGAGCAGTACTTC
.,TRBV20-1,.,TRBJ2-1,CSARGRTPPNNEQFF,TGCAGTGCTAGGGGTAGGACGCCGCCTAACAATGAGCAGTTCTTC